Listed here are 17 T cell receptor beta chains from one sample, sequenced in a study of OX40 agonist ivuxolimab in advanced cancers. The method was immunoSEQ multiplex PCR; TCRdb's version includes in-frame clones alone and lacks a portion of them. The data contain fewer than 70,000 clones, 87% of them singletons. The sequencing used CD4+ or CD8+ T cells sorted from blood, collected in a trial of the OX40 agonist ivuxolimab. These receptors were taken from an adult with an advanced solid tumor such as melanoma, head and neck, liver or kidney cancer.

V usage is TRBV9 and J usage is TRBJ2-7; D ambiguous. V lost 5 bases and J 1 base, leaving 13 bases between the germline ends. This CDR3 is 14 amino acids long. Germline CDR1 reads SGDLS; CDR2 reads YYNGEE. The CDR3 is CASSRTLESYEQYF. As DNA, the CDR3 is TGTGCCAGCAGTCGTACACTTGAGTCCTACGAGCAGTACTTC.

The chain combines TRBV7-2 with TRBJ2-7; 7 bases align to TRBD2. Germline V gene lookup returns CDR1 SGHTA and CDR2 FQGNSA. The CDR3 totals 15 residues. J lost 3 bases, V lost 6 bases, and 11 bases had no gene match. CDR3 DNA: TGTGCCAGCAGTCCAGGGACTACCCTAGGCTACGAGCAGTACTTC. Translating it yields CASSPGTTLGYEQYF.

A few counts support this clone. This rearrangement joins TRBV2 to TRBJ2-1; D not certain. Trimming left V 1 base short and J 10 bases short, with 8 bases between. The germline gives CDR1 SNHLY, CDR2 FYNNEI. The CDR3 runs 12 residues. CDR3 in amino acids: CASSEGLKEQFF. In DNA form, the CDR3 reads TGTGCCAGCAGTGAAGGCCTCAAGGAGCAGTTCTTC.

The V and J genes are TRBV28 and TRBJ2-1; D ambiguous. CDR3 length: 12 amino acids. The V and J ends lost 2 bases and 9 bases respectively, with 8 bases between them. Germline V gene sequence: CDR1 MDHEN, CDR2 SYDVKM. In DNA, the CDR3 is TGTGCCAGCAGTTTAATAGCACTTGAGCAGTTCTTC. It yields the protein CASSLIALEQFF.

V and J are TRBV11-3 and TRBJ2-1, with a possible D match to TRBD2 (7 bases). The CDR3 covers 13 residues. Trimming took 3 bases from V and 6 from J, leaving 9 bases between them. Germline CDR1 reads SGHNT; CDR2 reads YENEEA. CDR3 loop: CASSLRGRNEQFF. Here the CDR3 DNA reads TGTGCCAGCAGCTTGCGGGGGCGCAATGAGCAGTTCTTC.

V gene TRBV5-6 combines with J gene TRBJ2-3; weak D call: TRBD2 (5 bases). The CDR3 covers 13 residues. Germline assignment: CDR1 SGHDT and CDR2 YYEEEE. Trimming cost V 2 bases and J 4 bases, with 8 bases left between them. The CDR3 DNA reads TGTGCCAGCAGCTTAAAGGGAGCAGATACGCAGTATTTT. Translated, it gives CASSLKGADTQYF. The complete variable domain, with remaining parts taken from reference TRBV5-6 and TRBJ2-3, reads DAGVTQSPTHLIKTRGQQVTLRCSPKSGHDTVSWYQQALGQGPQFIFQYYEEEERQRGNFPDRFSGHQFPNYSSELNVNALLLGDSALYLCASSLKGADTQYFGPGTRLTVL.

The CDR3 reads CASSRRGQSQYF. In nucleotides, the CDR3 is TGTGCCAGCAGCCGGCGTGGTCAGTCCCAGTACTTC. This rearrangement joins TRBV6-5 to TRBJ2-5; no firm D call. Per germline, CDR1 MNHEY and CDR2 SVGAGI. The CDR3 sequence is 12 residues long. V was trimmed by 6 bases and J by 9 bases, leaving 14 bases between them.

This clone was detected only once. This chain uses TRBV5-6 with TRBJ2-5; TRBD2 agrees at 14 bases. V gave up 4 bases and J gave up 3 bases; unmatched junction bases: 2. Germline CDR1 is SGHDT and CDR2 is YYEEEE. This CDR3 spans 15 amino acids. The CDR3 DNA is TGTGCCAGCAGCCGGGGACTAGCGGGGGAAGAGACCCAGTACTTC. Its translation is CASSRGLAGEETQYF.

The V and J genes are TRBV5-6 and TRBJ2-3; TRBD2 agrees at 13 bases. Germline assignment: CDR1 SGHDT and CDR2 YYEEEE. CDR3 size: 16 residues. V lost 2 bases, J lost 2 bases, and 2 bases stayed unmatched. CDR3 DNA sequence: TGTGCCAGCAGCTTCGGACTAGCGGGAGTCACAGATACGCAGTATTTT. This encodes CASSFGLAGVTDTQYF.

This clone appeared a few times. The gene calls are TRBV15 and TRBJ1-2; 8 positions match TRBD1. The CDR3 is 17 amino acids. Germline CDR1 is LNHNV and CDR2 is YYDKDF (reference sequence). J lost 5 bases, V lost 5 bases, and 16 bases had no gene match. The CDR3 spells CATSVAGQGILGYGYTF. CDR3 bases: TGTGCCACCAGCGTTGCCGGACAGGGAATTTTAGGGTATGGCTACACCTTC.

A few counts support this clone. This chain connects TRBV6-5 to TRBJ2-7; 11 positions match TRBD2. From germline, CDR1 is MNHEY and CDR2 SVGAGI. The CDR3 is made up of 15 amino acids. Trimming at V came to 6 bases and at J to 3 bases, leaving 7 bases not matched to a gene. The CDR3 reads CASRFRLAGRYEQYF. DNA for the CDR3: TGTGCCAGCAGGTTCAGACTAGCGGGGCGCTACGAGCAGTACTTC.

Points on this clone: Other DNA variants within this sample encode the same CDR3. The chain has TRBV5-6 and TRBJ2-7; D is uncertain. This CDR3 has 13 amino acids. Between the trimmed V and J ends, which lost 2 bases and 1 base, there was a span of 7 bases. Looked up from germline, CDR1 is SGHDT and CDR2 is YYEEEE. The CDR3 here is CASSFFTSYEQYF. The CDR3 DNA is TGTGCCAGCAGCTTTTTCACTTCCTACGAGCAGTACTTC.

The chain combines TRBV30 with TRBJ1-2, with a possible D match to TRBD1 (5 bases). V was pared by 2 bases and J by 1 base, with 11 bases between. CDR1 and CDR2 from the germline V gene are GTSNPN and SVGIG (reference sequence). The CDR3 runs to 14 residues. As DNA, the CDR3 is TGTGCCTGGAGTTACCAGGGACGTAACTATGGCTACACCTTC. It translates to CAWSYQGRNYGYTF.

V usage is TRBV7-9 and J usage is TRBJ2-7; 9 nucleotides match TRBD2. V was pared by 3 bases and J by 1 base, with 7 bases of the junction left unmatched. CDR1 and CDR2 (germline): SEHNR, FQNEAQ (reference sequence). This CDR3 has 16 amino acids. In nucleotides, the CDR3 is TGTGCCAGCAGCTTGGGGATAGCGGGAGCTTCCTACGAGCAGTACTTC. Its protein product is CASSLGIAGASYEQYF.

This clone was seen a handful of times. The genes are TRBV9 and TRBJ1-4; D gene uncertain. The CDR3 runs 17 residues. The germline V gene encodes CDR1 SGDLS and CDR2 YYNGEE. V was clipped by 4 bases and J by 7 bases, with 23 bases between them. In nucleotides, the CDR3 is TGTGCCAGCAGCCGGTCCGGACCCATGGCGGTGGGTGAAAAACTGTTTTTT. It is translated as CASSRSGPMAVGEKLFF. The full variable domain, rest sourced from reference TRBV9 and TRBJ1-4, is DSGVTQTPKHLITATGQRVTLRCSPRSGDLSVYWYQQSLDQGLQFLIQYYNGEERAKGNILERFSAQQFPDLHSELNLSSLELGDSALYFCASSRSGPMAVGEKLFFGSGTQLSVL.

V usage is TRBV5-6 and J usage is TRBJ2-7; 7 bases fit TRBD1. This CDR3 is built from 14 residues. Trimming removed 3 bases from V and 3 bases from J; junction bases left unmatched: 6. Germline-derived CDR1 and CDR2 are SGHDT and YYEEEE. DNA for the CDR3: TGTGCCAGCAGCTGGGACAGTCACCTCTACGAGCAGTACTTC. The encoded protein is CASSWDSHLYEQYF.

This clone came up a few times. The rearrangement uses TRBV19 and TRBJ2-5, with 8 bases identical to TRBD1. Germline V CDR1 and CDR2: LNHDA, SQIVND (reference sequence). The CDR3 loop spans 15 amino acids. V gave up 5 bases and J gave up 2 bases; unmatched junction bases: 7. The CDR3 is CASSSRTGLQETQYF. The CDR3 DNA is TGTGCCAGTAGTTCCCGGACAGGGCTACAAGAGACCCAGTACTTC.